This T cell receptor beta chain comes out of a study of blood T cell repertoires in COVID-19. TCRdb's table, derived via immunoSEQ multiplex PCR, lists solely in-frame clones and lacks some. The sample lists approximately 94,000 clones, about 77% occurring once. The sequence was collected from a woman between 70 and 85 years old with acute or convalescent COVID-19. Material: peripheral blood.

DNA for the CDR3: TGTGCCAGCAGCGCGCTCCCAGGGGATCAGCCCCAGCATTTT. Its translation is CASSALPGDQPQHF. The chain joins TRBV5-6 to TRBJ1-5; maybe TRBD1 (6 bases). With 4 bases removed from V and 5 bases from J, the gap between germline ends came to 13 bases. The CDR3 is made up of 14 amino acids. Germline V lookup: CDR1 SGHDT, CDR2 YYEEEE.